This section outlines one TCR beta chain sequence together with its context. Individuals drawn from approximately 26 US areas were about 18 to 95 years old. The CDR3 extends over 15 amino acids. V was pared by 3 bases and J by 3 bases, with 5 bases of the junction left unmatched. Germline V gene lookup returns CDR1 SGHRS and CDR2 YFSETQ. Authors' data handling: How many nucleated cells were present was estimated from reference gene primer amplification. Method: immunoSEQ multiplex PCR; TCRdb's copy keeps in-frame clones and lacks some. For V, J and clone size, that table is used; D and trimming come from the DNA. The sample yields around 310,000 clones, about nine tenths seen once. This sample was included in a study of blood T cell repertoires in COVID-19. In the study overall: T cells, B-cell-depleted T cells, or PBMCs supplied cDNA or gDNA.

This chain uses TRBV5-1 with TRBJ2-7; 11 positions match TRBD1. The specimen was PBMCs or T cells enriched from blood (not recorded which). The receptor comes from a young woman who had recovered from COVID-19. In DNA form, the CDR3 reads TGCGCCAGCAGCTGGACAGGGGGCCAGAACTACGAGCAGTACTTC. This encodes CASSWTGGQNYEQYF.